The count of the clone carrying this TCR beta chain is one. Looked up from germline, CDR1 is SNHLY and CDR2 is FYNNEI. Deletions cut 2 bases from V and 2 bases from J, with 11 bases between. This CDR3 comprises 15 residues. This sample is part of a study of T cell changes during pregnancy in multiple sclerosis. The method was immunoSEQ multiplex PCR; TCRdb's version includes in-frame clones alone and lacks a portion of them. Of around 50,000 clones in the sample, approximately 90% were seen once. The sample was CD8+ T cells from peripheral blood mononuclear cells, taken in the second trimester of pregnancy. The sequence derives from a female donor with multiple sclerosis, enrolled in a pregnancy study. The V call is TRBV2, the J call TRBJ2-3, with a weak D call TRBD2 (5 bases). CDR3: CASSERADYTDTQYF. As DNA, the CDR3 is TGTGCCAGCAGTGAAAGAGCGGATTACACAGATACGCAGTATTTT.